This T cell receptor beta chain appears in the sequencing data of a study of blood T cells in healthy people across ages (dated by TCRdb to about 2015). Notes on the research overall: In model experiments, roughly one uniquely barcoded TCR beta cDNA molecule per two T cells was captured by template switching. Using deep sequencing normalized with unique cDNA molecular identifiers, the study measured how TCR beta repertoire diversity changes with age. The donors were divided into four age groups: young (average around 15 years), middle-aged (approximately 39), aged (around 59) and long-lived (around 80). To avoid experimental bias, donors of different ages were spread randomly across the sequencing lanes. Two additional independent replicas of 1 million unique cDNA reads from the same blood draw were analyzed for two donors (one aged 18 to 30 and one aged 80 or older).

The donors were a few dozen Caucasian individuals from Russia, aged roughly 6 to 90 years, who were systemically healthy. Each donor gave around 9.8 milliliters of peripheral blood, collected into EDTA-treated Vacutainer tubes. PBMCs were isolated by Ficoll-Paque density-gradient centrifugation, with at least 7 million obtained per sample. Trizol reagent was used to extract total RNA from the PBMCs, yielding at least 5 micrograms per sample. Naive CD45RAhigh/CD27high T cell percentages were measured by flow cytometry on a PBMC aliquot from every donor. Results and caveats for the whole study, not just this receptor: Estimates of total diversity based on one million sequenced T cells were considered lower bounds and underestimates. Since profiling was done on bulk unsorted PBMCs, naive and antigen-experienced compartments could not be conclusively compared. As age increased, observed TCR beta diversity per million T cells dropped in a roughly linear way, and a significant reduction was already evident by age 40. A strong correlation was found between observed TCR beta diversity and the percentage of naive T cells measured by flow cytometry. Donor CMV infection status was unknown, potentially confounding age-related changes in expanded clonotypes. The long-lived group showed more naive CD4+ T cells, fewer expanded clones and increased TCR diversity than the aged group, suggesting age selection.

This clonotype was found many times. Its antigen is currently not known. No clone much larger than this one lies a single base away; base qualities are absent. The library was built by means of 5' RACE. The sequencer was an Illumina HiSeq 2500. A second roughly 6 to 12 cycle PCR used a sample-barcoded 5' primer and a J-beta primer mix. A template-switch 5' adaptor carrying 12 random nucleotides introduced a unique molecular identifier onto each TCR beta cDNA molecule. At least 3 million CDR3-containing paired-end reads were obtained from each sample. First-strand cDNA was synthesized from all RNA with the Mint cDNA synthesis kit, primed by a TRBC-specific oligonucleotide. All cDNA was treated with uracil-DNA glycosylase and then went through a first 18-cycle PCR with the universal primers M1SS and BC2_uni_R. The published analysis was carried out like this. Each sample was normalized by randomly selecting 1 million high-quality reads, each carrying a distinct molecular identifier. Instead of being binned into consensus sequences, reads with shared molecular identifiers were discarded. MiTCR, with a Q25 quality threshold and the strictest error-elimination algorithm, was used for CDR3 identification, clonotype clustering and error correction. A nonparametric unseen species model using Euler transformation provided a lower-bound estimate of total TCR beta diversity. TCRdb ran its own pipeline on the public reads, namely fastp trimming at Q25 and MiXCR clone calling, and kept in-frame beta chains. Rows matching on CDR3 protein sequence are summarized as one entry with the most common DNA and genes. What appears here as the V and J calls and clone size reflects TCRdb's work, not the paper's. In all, the sample holds hundreds of thousands of distinct CDR3 sequences, and approximately 30% of those were seen once. Approximately 15% of the sample belongs to the ten largest clones.

The sample taken for sequencing was blood. This clonotype was obtained from a woman of 80 years or more in good health.

The CDR3 region has the sequence CAWSVRGGASDEQFF. The DNA sequence follows: TGTGCCTGGAGTGTACGCGGGGGGGCTAGCGATGAGCAGTTCTTC. The rearranged chain carries TRBV30 and TRBJ2-1; TRBD2 aligns with 9 central bases. The CDR3 has 15 amino acids, counting the end cysteine and phenylalanine. This entry keeps only the CDR3 DNA: 45 bases, framed from base 1. The CDR1 and CDR2 encoded by the germline V gene (reference sequence) are GTSNPN and SVGIG. V ends up 0 bases short and J 8 bases short, with an unmatched junction base count of 8.